These 25 T cell receptor beta chains share one sample of origin, sequenced in a study of cytomegalovirus exposure and HLA in healthy donors. The repertoire was sequenced with immunoSEQ multiplex PCR; TCRdb's copy has only in-frame clones and lacks some. In the table there are roughly 84,000 clones, approximately 90% of which are singletons. The sample was PBMCs. The source of these receptors is a man younger than 45 in good health and CMV-seronegative.

This clone was counted a few times. V is TRBV25-1 and J is TRBJ1-2; D possibly corresponds to TRBD1 (5 bases). The CDR3 has 13 amino acids. Trimming took 2 bases from V and 8 from J, leaving 12 bases between them. Germline V gene lookup returns CDR1 MGHDK and CDR2 SYGVNS. CDR3 residues: CASSETGLVGYTF. The CDR3 nucleotides read TGTGCCAGCAGTGAAACAGGATTAGTGGGCTACACCTTC.

This chain uses TRBV5-1 with TRBJ2-5; 7 bases fit TRBD2. This CDR3 is 14 amino acids long. Germline CDR1 is SGHRS and CDR2 is YFSETQ. The junction had 7 bases not matched to a gene; V was cut back by 3 bases and J by 5 bases. The CDR3 loop reads CASSWGGGQETQYF. In nucleotides, the CDR3 is TGCGCCAGCAGCTGGGGGGGAGGCCAGGAGACCCAGTACTTC.

This sequence joins TRBV28 and TRBJ1-2, with D possibly TRBD1 on 6 matching bases. The germline V gene encodes CDR1 MDHEN and CDR2 SYDVKM. CDR3 length: 16 amino acids. Trimming removed 2 bases from V and 2 bases from J, with 15 bases in between. The CDR3 DNA reads TGTGCCAGCAGTTTACGCCGGGACAATCAGAACTATGGCTACACCTTC. This sequence encodes CASSLRRDNQNYGYTF.

The V gene is TRBV2, the J gene TRBJ1-5; TRBD1 is a possible D gene (6 bases). The V gene lost 5 bases and the J gene lost 5 bases, with 13 bases spanning the gap. Germline V gives CDR1 SNHLY, CDR2 FYNNEI. There are 14 residues in the CDR3. The CDR3 DNA reads TGTGCCAGCAGTCAGGGGAGCGGGGATCAGCCCCAGCATTTT. It specifies CASSQGSGDQPQHF.

The rearrangement uses TRBV7-3 and TRBJ2-2; 7 bases fit TRBD1. With 5 bases clipped from V and 8 bases from J, the junction kept 11 bases outside the gene matches. Germline V gives CDR1 SGHTA, CDR2 FQGTGA. This CDR3 is built from 15 residues. CDR3 sequence: CASSPYQTGMGELFF. CDR3 coding DNA: TGTGCCAGCAGCCCGTACCAGACAGGGATGGGGGAGCTGTTTTTT.

The chain carries TRBV28 and TRBJ2-7, with 8 bases fitting TRBD1. Germline loops: CDR1 MDHEN, CDR2 SYDVKM. Trimming removed 4 bases from V and 5 bases from J; junction bases left unmatched: 13. This CDR3 region has 16 residues. CDR3 in DNA: TGTGCCAGCAGTTCCAGAACCGGACAGGGCTTTGACGAGCAGTACTTC. This encodes CASSSRTGQGFDEQYF.

The rearrangement joins TRBV4-1 to TRBJ2-3; TRBD2 matches at 9 bases. After removal of 1 base from V and 4 bases from J, the junction contained 3 bases not matched to a gene. This CDR3 spans 15 amino acids. Germline CDR1 is MGHRA and CDR2 is YSYEKL. The CDR3 reads CASSQVGGRADTQYF. The CDR3 nucleotides read TGCGCCAGCAGCCAAGTGGGCGGGAGGGCAGATACGCAGTATTTT.

The sample holds one count of this clone. The chain recombines TRBV5-1 with TRBJ1-1; weak D call: TRBD1 (5 bases). Germline lookup yields CDR1 SGHRS and CDR2 YFSETQ. Trimming cost V 0 bases and J 3 bases, with 12 bases left between them. CDR3 length: 15 amino acids. CDR3 coding DNA: TGCGCCAGCAGCTTGGGGGACTTAGGGGACACTGAAGCTTTCTTT. As protein: CASSLGDLGDTEAFF.

CDR3 sequence (DNA): TGCGCCAGCAGCTTCGAGGGCTCTGGAAACACCATATATTTT. Translating gives CASSFEGSGNTIYF. The chain couples TRBV5-1 to TRBJ1-3; no clear D. The germline V and J ends were trimmed by 2 bases and 0 bases, with 6 bases remaining between them. The CDR3 is 14 amino acids. Germline V gene sequence: CDR1 SGHRS, CDR2 YFSETQ.

The chain recombines TRBV6-1 with TRBJ1-2; D gene uncertain. The germline CDR1 and CDR2 sequences are MNHNS and SASEGT. The CDR3 covers 11 residues. The V gene lost 1 base and the J gene lost 8 bases, with 5 bases spanning the gap. The CDR3 nucleotides are TGTGCCAGCAGTGAAGTGTCGGGCTACACCTTC. Translation: CASSEVSGYTF.

This chain joins TRBV28 and TRBJ1-1, with unresolved D. Germline V gives CDR1 MDHEN, CDR2 SYDVKM. The V end was cut by 4 bases, the J end by 5 bases, with 5 bases between. The CDR3 totals 11 residues. DNA for the CDR3: TGTGCCAGCAGTTACAGAACTGAAGCTTTCTTT. The encoded protein is CASSYRTEAFF.

This clone was detected only a few times. J is TRBJ1-6 and V is TRBV9, with 10 bases identical to TRBD1. The trim removed 4 bases at V and 9 bases at J, leaving 4 bases unmatched. The CDR3 contains 14 residues. CDR1 is SGDLS and CDR2 is YYNGEE in the germline V gene. CDR3 in amino acids: CASSIGQGGSPLHF. CDR3 DNA sequence: TGTGCCAGCAGCATCGGACAGGGGGGTTCACCCCTCCACTTT.

The V and J genes are TRBV28 and TRBJ1-6; D perhaps matches TRBD1 (6 bases). The germline CDR1 and CDR2 sequences are MDHEN and SYDVKM. V was pared by 6 bases and J by 8 bases, with 20 bases between. The CDR3 has 16 amino acids. The DNA for the CDR3 is TGTGCCAGCAGCCCTCTCACCGGGACAATCGATTCACCCCTCCACTTT. Residues: CASSPLTGTIDSPLHF.

V is TRBV28 and J is TRBJ1-1; D is undetermined. The germline V and J ends were trimmed by 3 bases and 10 bases, with 9 bases remaining between them. Per the germline V gene, CDR1 is MDHEN and CDR2 is SYDVKM. The length of the CDR3 is 11 residues. This CDR3 reads CASSFRSGAFF. The CDR3 coding sequence is TGTGCCAGCAGTTTCCGGTCAGGAGCTTTCTTT.

The chain combines TRBV6-1 with TRBJ1-6; 8 bases map to TRBD1. The junction had 5 bases not matched to a gene; V was cut back by 8 bases and J by 2 bases. The CDR3 extends over 15 amino acids. The germline V gene has CDR1 MNHNS and CDR2 SASEGT. The CDR3 protein is CASVWTGPYNSPLHF. In DNA form, the CDR3 reads TGTGCCAGCGTTTGGACAGGGCCCTATAATTCACCCCTCCACTTT.

This clone was recorded a few times. The chain recombines TRBV21-1 with TRBJ1-5. TRBV21-1 is a pseudogene. This CDR3 comprises 16 residues. CDR3 sequence (DNA): TGTGCCAGCAGCAAAGCCGGCGGAGGTAGAAATCAGCCCCAGCATTTT. This translates into CASSKAGGGRNQPQHF.

The gene calls are TRBV19 and TRBJ1-5; D possibly corresponds to TRBD1 (5 bases). The CDR3 has 14 amino acids. V lost 6 bases to trimming and J lost 7 bases, with 16 bases between them. The germline V gene encodes CDR1 LNHDA and CDR2 SQIVND (reference sequence). The CDR3 sequence is CASRPGRGGQPQHF. CDR3 coding DNA: TGTGCCAGTAGACCGGGGAGGGGTGGGCAGCCCCAGCATTTT.

The rearrangement links TRBV5-1 to TRBJ2-5, with D maybe TRBD1 (5 bases). The germline CDR1 and CDR2 sequences are SGHRS and YFSETQ. CDR3 size: 13 residues. V lost 2 bases and J lost 5, with 10 bases in between. This chain's CDR3 is CASSFTGFETQYF. The CDR3 bases are TGCGCCAGCAGCTTTACAGGCTTTGAGACCCAGTACTTC.

This chain links TRBV2 with TRBJ1-5, with D hard to call. The CDR3 spans 16 residues. The V gene's germline CDR1 is SNHLY and CDR2 FYNNEI. Trimming took off 7 bases at V and 2 bases at J, with 18 bases between the two ends. DNA for the CDR3: TGTGCCAGCACCTACAGCCCTATCTCGGGCAATCAGCCCCAGCATTTT. Translation: CASTYSPISGNQPQHF.

This chain connects TRBV4-1 to TRBJ1-3, with unresolved D. V gave up 0 bases and J gave up 4 bases, with 13 bases separating them. Germline CDR1 is MGHRA and CDR2 is YSYEKL. The CDR3 is 16 residues long. Here the CDR3 DNA reads TGCGCCAGCAGCCAAGAAACAGTGGGTGCGGGAAACACCATATATTTT. Residues: CASSQETVGAGNTIYF.

CDR3 region: CASLAGGISDTQYF. As DNA, the CDR3 is TGCGCCAGCTTAGCGGGAGGGATATCAGATACGCAGTATTTT. V gene TRBV5-1 combines with J gene TRBJ2-3; TRBD2 agrees at 11 bases. V shed 7 bases and J 4 bases; nucleotides not matched to a gene: 5. The CDR3 length is 14 residues. In germline, CDR1 is SGHRS, CDR2 YFSETQ.

The V call is TRBV7-2, the J call TRBJ1-1; 10 nucleotides match TRBD1. The V gene end was trimmed by 1 base and the J gene end by 4 bases; junction bases not matched to a gene: 6. There are 16 residues in the CDR3. CDR1 and CDR2 from the germline V gene are SGHTA and FQGNSA. The CDR3 region is CASSLVTGGRITEAFF. CDR3 bases: TGTGCCAGCAGCTTAGTGACAGGGGGCCGTATCACTGAAGCTTTCTTT. Using reference TRBV7-2 and TRBJ1-1 for the parts outside the CDR3, the full variable domain is GAGVSQSPSNKVTEKGKDVELRCDPISGHTALYWYRQSLGQGLEFLIYFQGNSAPDKSGLPSDRFSAERTGGSVSTLTIQRTQQEDSAVYLCASSLVTGGRITEAFFGQGTRLTVV.

This chain links TRBV11-2 with TRBJ2-5; 10 positions match TRBD2. The CDR3 runs 16 residues. V was pared by 3 bases and J by 2 bases, with 6 bases of the junction left unmatched. Germline-derived CDR1 and CDR2 are SGHAT and FQNNGV. In DNA, the CDR3 is TGTGCCAGCAGCTTCTTCGGACTAGCGGAGCAAGAGACCCAGTACTTC. Translating gives CASSFFGLAEQETQYF.

The gene calls are TRBV5-1 and TRBJ2-1; 10 nucleotides agree with TRBD2. Germline trimming cut 4 bases from V and 12 bases from J; bases unmatched to any gene: 16. The CDR3 is made up of 16 amino acids. The germline CDR1 and CDR2 sequences are SGHRS and YFSETQ. The CDR3 DNA is TGCGCCAGCAGCCCCGGGGGTGCTAGCGGGAGATTCTGGCAGTTCTTC. Translating it yields CASSPGGASGRFWQFF. The entire variable domain, with the rest obtained from reference TRBV5-1 and TRBJ2-1, is as follows: KAGVTQTPRYLIKTRGQQVTLSCSPISGHRSVSWYQQTPGQGLQFLFEYFSETQRNKGNFPGRFSGRQFSNSRSEMNVSTLELGDSALYLCASSPGGASGRFWQFFGPGTRLTVL.

This sequence joins TRBV19 and TRBJ2-2; 10 nucleotides line up with TRBD1. V was pared by 7 bases and J by 3 bases, with 5 bases of the junction left unmatched. The CDR3 totals 15 residues. CDR1 LNHDA and CDR2 SQIVND come from the germline V gene (reference sequence). The CDR3 sequence: CASKSGTGDTGELFF. CDR3 in DNA: TGTGCCAGTAAATCCGGGACAGGGGACACCGGGGAGCTGTTTTTT.